This is a list of T cell receptor beta chains from one sample in a study of cytomegalovirus exposure and HLA in healthy donors. Libraries were prepared by immunoSEQ multiplex PCR; TCRdb keeps only in-frame clonotypes and omits some of them. The profile shows some 170,000 clones, approximately 90% of them singletons. Sequencing input: PBMCs. Receptors were obtained from a woman in her 30s in good health and CMV-seronegative. Both conserved end residues are part of each CDR3. D genes are given only for firm matches. The size of a clone is reported for some rows only, either as once, few or many, or as a class for expanded clones.

clone size	D gene	V gene	J gene	CDR3 DNA	CDR3 protein
.	TRBD2	TRBV9	TRBJ2-3	TGTGCCAGCAGCGTAGAGACTAGCGGGGGGACTTACACAGATACGCAGTATTTT	CASSVETSGGTYTDTQYF
.	.	TRBV7-9	TRBJ2-1	TGTGCCAGCAGCTTAGTCCAGGGGTCTGAGGTGTTCTTC	CASSLVQGSEVFF
few	TRBD1	TRBV28	TRBJ1-2	TGTGCCACCCAACCCCGGACAGGGGGAAGGGCTAACTATGGCTACACCTTC	CATQPRTGGRANYGYTF
.	TRBD1	TRBV30	TRBJ1-3	TGTGCCTGGACAGGGGGCCGAGAAAACACCATATATTTT	CAWTGGRENTIYF
.	TRBD2	TRBV2	TRBJ2-7	TGTGCCAGCAGCAAGAGGACTAGCGCCTCCTACGAGCAGTACTTC	CASSKRTSASYEQYF
few	TRBD1	TRBV28	TRBJ1-1	TGTGCCAGCAGAAAAGGACAGGTGAACACTGAAGCTTTCTTT	CASRKGQVNTEAFF
once	TRBD1	TRBV25-1	TRBJ2-3	TGTGCCAGCAGTTACGGACAGGGGGCCGCAGATACGCAGTATTTT	CASSYGQGAADTQYF
.	.	TRBV6-5	TRBJ2-5	TGTGCCAGCAGGCAGGGACTGAATGTTGAGCAGTACTTC	CASRQGLNVEQYF
.	TRBD1	TRBV29-1	TRBJ2-7	TGCAGCGTTGCCCCGCGACAGGGTAATCCCCTCGAGCAGTACTTC	CSVAPRQGNPLEQYF
.	TRBD1	TRBV5-6	TRBJ2-2	TGTGCCAGCAGCCCGCAGACAGGGGGCACCGGGGAGCTGTTTTTT	CASSPQTGGTGELFF
.	.	TRBV5-3	TRBJ1-1	TGTGCCAGAAGCCCGCCGGGCCGGGAGCGGTCGGAGGCTGAAGCTTTCTTT	CARSPPGRERSEAEAFF
.	.	TRBV18	TRBJ1-2	TGTGCCAGCTCACCATCTCGGCAGGGCCATGGCTACACCTTC	CASSPSRQGHGYTF
.	.	TRBV6-4	TRBJ2-1	TGTGCCGGGGCGGCGGATAGCTCCTACAATGAGCAGTTCTTC	CAGAADSSYNEQFF
.	TRBD1	TRBV5-1	TRBJ2-7	TGCGCCAGCAGCTTGATGCGAGGGGGCGATTATTACGAGCAGTACTTC	CASSLMRGGDYYEQYF
.	TRBD1	TRBV19	TRBJ2-6	TGTGCCAGTAGTATAGTGGGGACAGGGGGCTCTGGGGCCAACGTCCTGACTTTC	CASSIVGTGGSGANVLTF
.	TRBD2	TRBV28	TRBJ2-1	TGTGCCAGCAGCTTAGCGGGAGGACTGAGCTCCTACAATGAGCAGTTCTTC	CASSLAGGLSSYNEQFF
.	TRBD2	TRBV28	TRBJ2-7	TGTGCCAGCAGTTCTTTTTTGGGGGGGACCTACGAGCAGCACTTC	CASSSFLGGTYEQHF
.	TRBD2	TRBV19	TRBJ2-5	TGTGCCAGTAGTATAGGTCTGGCGGGAGTAGCAGGAGAGACCCAGTACTTC	CASSIGLAGVAGETQYF
.	TRBD2	TRBV10-1	TRBJ2-2	TGCGCCAGCAGAGACCTCTTCGGGACTAGCGGTGAACAGGGGACCGGGGAGCTGTTTTTT	CASRDLFGTSGEQGTGELFF
.	.	TRBV2	TRBJ1-2	TGTGCCAGCAGCCAGGACAGAACTAGCTATGGCTACACCTTC	CASSQDRTSYGYTF
.	.	TRBV5-1	TRBJ2-1	TGCGCCAGCAGCCCCCAGGGGTTGTCCTACAATGAGCAGTTCTTC	CASSPQGLSYNEQFF
.	.	TRBV2	TRBJ2-2	TGTGCCAGCGAAGATCAGGGGAACACCGGGGAGCTGTTTTTT	CASEDQGNTGELFF
.	.	TRBV5-1	TRBJ2-5	TGCGCCAGCAGCTCCCAGTTCCAGGAGGGGGAGACCCAGTACTTC	CASSSQFQEGETQYF
.	.	TRBV7-8	TRBJ2-7	TGTGCCAGCAGCTTAGCGCGAGCTTACGAGCAGTACTTC	CASSLARAYEQYF
.	.	TRBV5-1	TRBJ1-3	TGCGCCAGCAGCTTGGTTGGCGGACAGAATCCTGGAAACACCATATATTTT	CASSLVGGQNPGNTIYF
once	.	TRBV18	TRBJ1-1	TGTGCCAGCTCACCAGGGGGGGACACTGAAGCTTTCTTT	CASSPGGDTEAFF